Below, 2 T cell receptor beta chains from the same sample are listed, as sequenced in a study of cytomegalovirus exposure and HLA in healthy donors. The PCR ran on 60 Vbeta and 13 Jbeta primers. Sequenced by immunoSEQ multiplex PCR; TCRdb stores in-frame clones only, minus some. Of tens of thousands of clones listed, less than 85% are singletons. The sequencing input was PBMCs. The receptors were gathered from a woman under 40 in good health and CMV-seropositive.

V gene TRBV11-3 combines with J gene TRBJ2-2, with a possible D match to TRBD2 (5 bases). The ends were cut back, 1 base at V and 2 bases at J, with 8 bases in the middle. The CDR3 is 15 amino acids. Germline V CDR1 and CDR2: SGHNT, YENEEA. This chain's CDR3 is CASSLGGSNTGELFF. The CDR3 DNA sequence: TGTGCCAGCAGCTTAGGAGGGTCCAACACCGGGGAGCTGTTTTTT.

The CDR3 loop is CASSLAQGQKEQYF. CDR3 DNA sequence: TGCGCCAGCAGCTTAGCTCAGGGCCAAAAGGAGCAGTACTTC. The chain carries TRBV5-1 and TRBJ2-7; tentatively, D is TRBD1 (5 bases). The V end was cut by 2 bases, the J end by 7 bases, with 16 bases between. Germline lookup yields CDR1 SGHRS and CDR2 YFSETQ. CDR3 length: 14 amino acids.